This T cell receptor beta chain stems from a study of regulatory T cells in long-lasting Graves disease. Time point noted: newly diagnosed GD, antithyroid drugs for less than 3 months. Isolated PBMC RNA provided the starting material for the TCR library. CDR3 regions were amplified by Arm-PCR using iRepertoire HTBI primers to build TCR beta libraries. TCRdb reanalysed the multiplex PCR reads using MiXCR and keeps one entry per CDR3 protein. Among 440,000 or so distinct CDR3 sequences listed, about 15% were seen once. This clonotype was seen repeatedly, ten times or more. Its antigen is as yet unknown. Whole-study findings and limits: Because few samples were included, accuracy may have been lower.

The sample was also reused in another study, on T cells in Graves' hyperthyroidism and ophthalmopathy. That study adds: Uncontrolled infections, other autoimmune diseases, pregnancy or lactation led to exclusion of patients.

The sample in question was peripheral blood mononuclear cells (PBMCs), obtained at new diagnosis, from a patient treated with antithyroid drugs. The TCR comes from a woman younger than 45 with Graves disease.

Written as DNA, the CDR3 is TGTGCCACCCGGGACAGTAACACTGAAGCTTTCTTT. The encoded protein is CATRDSNTEAFF. This chain links TRBV24-1 with TRBJ1-1; 7 nucleotides match TRBD1. The V gene end was trimmed by 9 bases and the J gene end by 2 bases; junction bases not matched to a gene: 2. The CDR3 sequence is 12 residues long. Germline CDR1 reads KGHDR; CDR2 reads SFDVKD.